These T cell receptor beta chains were read from a single sample in a study of PD-1 blockade in classical Hodgkin lymphoma. Method: immunoSEQ multiplex PCR; TCRdb's copy keeps in-frame clones and lacks some. The table lists under 30,000 clones, more than 85% of them singletons. The sequencing input was peripheral blood mononuclear cells (PBMCs). The receptor source for this set is a human donor with classical Hodgkin lymphoma. The CDR3 runs from the conserved cysteine through the conserved F or W. Each record gives: CDR3 protein, CDR3 DNA, clone size, J gene, V gene, D gene. A D gene is named only where the DNA matches it firmly. Where a row states a size, it is once, few, many or the class of an expanded clone; other rows omit it.

CDR3: CASSSTSGEQFF; DNA: TGTGCCAGCAGCTCGACCTCGGGTGAGCAGTTCTTC; size: NA; J: TRBJ2-1; V: TRBV7-6; D: NA
CDR3: CASSLFLAGEGGDTQYF; DNA: TGTGCCAGCAGCTTATTCCTAGCGGGAGAGGGGGGAGATACGCAGTATTTT; size: NA; J: TRBJ2-3; V: TRBV7-2; D: TRBD2
CDR3: CASSDSWGGENTGELFF; DNA: TGTGCCAGCAGTGACTCATGGGGCGGGGAGAACACCGGGGAGCTGTTTTTT; size: NA; J: TRBJ2-2; V: TRBV6-4; D: NA
CDR3: CASSFGQGAMETQYF; DNA: TGCGCCAGCAGCTTCGGACAGGGGGCTATGGAGACCCAGTACTTC; size: NA; J: TRBJ2-5; V: TRBV5-1; D: TRBD1
CDR3: CASSLDILAAQETQYF; DNA: TGTGCCAGCAGCTTAGATATACTAGCGGCACAGGAGACCCAGTACTTC; size: NA; J: TRBJ2-5; V: TRBV7-9; D: TRBD2
CDR3: CASRGDFSTDTQYF; DNA: TGTGCCAGCAGGGGGGACTTTAGCACAGATACGCAGTATTTT; size: NA; J: TRBJ2-3; V: TRBV6-4; D: NA
CDR3: CASSSGQNYGYTF; DNA: TGTGCCAGCAGCTCTGGACAGAACTATGGCTACACCTTC; size: NA; J: TRBJ1-2; V: TRBV7-2; D: NA
CDR3: CASSPDRVGGSPLHF; DNA: TGTGCCAGCAGCCCAGACAGGGTTGGGGGCTCACCCCTCCACTTT; size: NA; J: TRBJ1-6; V: TRBV9; D: TRBD1
CDR3: CASSPQAGPLRGETQYF; DNA: TGTGCCAGCAGCCCTCAAGCGGGACCCCTCCGCGGGGAGACCCAGTACTTC; size: once; J: TRBJ2-5; V: TRBV7-2; D: TRBD2
CDR3: CASSSGGSRNEQFF; DNA: TGTGCCAGCAGTTCAGGGGGGTCTCGGAATGAGCAGTTCTTC; size: once; J: TRBJ2-1; V: TRBV28; D: NA
CDR3: CASSRDPQGPQHF; DNA: TGCGCCAGCAGCCGGGACCCTCAGGGGCCCCAGCATTTT; size: NA; J: TRBJ1-5; V: TRBV4-1; D: NA
CDR3: CATSREGVSYEQYF; DNA: TGTGCCACCAGCAGAGAAGGTGTCTCCTACGAGCAGTACTTC; size: few; J: TRBJ2-7; V: TRBV15; D: NA
CDR3: CASSLSGAANTGELFF; DNA: TGCGCCAGCAGCTTAAGCGGAGCCGCGAACACCGGGGAGCTGTTTTTT; size: NA; J: TRBJ2-2; V: TRBV5-1; D: NA
CDR3: CASSFLAGTDTQYF; DNA: TGTGCCAGCAGTTTTCTAGCGGGCACAGATACGCAGTATTTT; size: NA; J: TRBJ2-3; V: TRBV28; D: TRBD2
CDR3: CAARRSATDTQYF; DNA: TGTGCCGCCCGTAGAAGTGCCACAGATACGCAGTATTTT; size: once; J: TRBJ2-3; V: TRBV19; D: NA
CDR3: CASSLESGTTTGNTIYF; DNA: TGTGCCAGCAGCTTGGAATCCGGGACAACAACTGGAAACACCATATATTTT; size: NA; J: TRBJ1-3; V: TRBV5-5; D: NA
CDR3: CASRLYNEQFF; DNA: TGTGCCAGCCGACTCTACAATGAGCAGTTCTTC; size: NA; J: TRBJ2-1; V: TRBV7-9; D: NA
CDR3: CASSPGLVGTQYF; DNA: TGTGCCAGCAGCCCCGGGCTAGTCGGGACCCAGTACTTC; size: NA; J: TRBJ2-5; V: TRBV27; D: NA
CDR3: CASRQRQENNSPLHF; DNA: TGTGCCAGCAGGCAGAGACAAGAAAATAATTCACCCCTCCACTTT; size: NA; J: TRBJ1-6; V: TRBV28; D: NA
CDR3: CASSKTGDHEKLFF; DNA: TGTGCCAGCAGCAAGACAGGGGACCATGAAAAACTGTTTTTT; size: NA; J: TRBJ1-4; V: TRBV7-2; D: TRBD1
CDR3: CASSEEASGVRGYTF; DNA: TGTGCCAGCAGTGAAGAGGCCTCAGGTGTCCGCGGCTACACCTTC; size: NA; J: TRBJ1-2; V: TRBV2; D: NA
CDR3: CASSPGPSTYNEQFF; DNA: TGTGCCAGCTCACCTGGACCCTCCACCTACAATGAGCAGTTCTTC; size: NA; J: TRBJ2-1; V: TRBV18; D: NA
CDR3: CASSSPPGSNTEAFF; DNA: TGTGCCAGCAGTTCCCCTCCAGGATCGAACACTGAAGCTTTCTTT; size: NA; J: TRBJ1-1; V: TRBV28; D: NA
CDR3: CASRRPLYEQYF; DNA: TGTGCCAGCAGACGTCCGCTTTACGAGCAGTACTTC; size: NA; J: TRBJ2-7; V: TRBV6-6; D: NA
CDR3: CASSPGLAGHYEQYF; DNA: TGCGCCAGCAGCCCGGGACTAGCGGGGCACTACGAGCAGTACTTC; size: NA; J: TRBJ2-7; V: TRBV5-1; D: TRBD2
CDR3: CSVLISGARDGPQHF; DNA: TGCAGCGTTCTAATCTCAGGGGCCCGTGATGGGCCCCAGCATTTT; size: NA; J: TRBJ1-5; V: TRBV29-1; D: NA
CDR3: CASSLSRAGGNTIYF; DNA: TGTGCCAGCAGTTTAAGCAGGGCAGGTGGAAACACCATATATTTT; size: once; J: TRBJ1-3; V: TRBV28; D: NA
CDR3: CASSQGQAEKLFF; DNA: TGTGCCAGCAGCCAAGGACAGGCCGAAAAACTGTTTTTT; size: NA; J: TRBJ1-4; V: TRBV5-4; D: TRBD1
CDR3: CASSYGQGIYEQYF; DNA: TGTGCCAGCAGTTACGGACAGGGGATCTACGAGCAGTACTTC; size: NA; J: TRBJ2-7; V: TRBV6-6; D: TRBD1
CDR3: CASLPGAGTDTQYF; DNA: TGTGCCAGTCTGCCCGGGGCGGGCACAGATACGCAGTATTTT; size: few; J: TRBJ2-3; V: TRBV28; D: NA
CDR3: CASSFGGLAGVEDTQYF; DNA: TGTGCCAGCAGCTTTGGGGGACTAGCGGGAGTTGAAGATACGCAGTATTTT; size: NA; J: TRBJ2-3; V: TRBV11-2; D: TRBD2
CDR3: CASSSGTSGVVYNEQFF; DNA: TGTGCCAGCAGTTCCGGGACTAGCGGAGTAGTCTACAATGAGCAGTTCTTC; size: NA; J: TRBJ2-1; V: TRBV27; D: TRBD2
CDR3: CASSKDQPSRPGQDSYFYEQYF; DNA: TGTGCCAGCAGCAAAGATCAACCGAGCCGGCCCGGACAGGATTCCTACTTTTACGAGCAGTACTTC; size: NA; J: TRBJ2-7; V: TRBV21-1; D: NA
CDR3: CASSFGTSGQGTQYF; DNA: TGTGCCAGCAGCTTCGGAACTAGCGGGCAAGGGACCCAGTACTTC; size: NA; J: TRBJ2-5; V: TRBV5-4; D: TRBD2
CDR3: CASSPDRGLVYTF; DNA: TGTGCCAGCAGCCCAGACAGGGGATTGGTCTACACCTTC; size: once; J: TRBJ1-2; V: TRBV7-2; D: TRBD1
CDR3: CASSFGGRSVGEQYF; DNA: TGTGCCAGCAGCTTTGGGGGGCGCAGTGTCGGAGAGCAGTACTTC; size: NA; J: TRBJ2-7; V: TRBV7-2; D: NA